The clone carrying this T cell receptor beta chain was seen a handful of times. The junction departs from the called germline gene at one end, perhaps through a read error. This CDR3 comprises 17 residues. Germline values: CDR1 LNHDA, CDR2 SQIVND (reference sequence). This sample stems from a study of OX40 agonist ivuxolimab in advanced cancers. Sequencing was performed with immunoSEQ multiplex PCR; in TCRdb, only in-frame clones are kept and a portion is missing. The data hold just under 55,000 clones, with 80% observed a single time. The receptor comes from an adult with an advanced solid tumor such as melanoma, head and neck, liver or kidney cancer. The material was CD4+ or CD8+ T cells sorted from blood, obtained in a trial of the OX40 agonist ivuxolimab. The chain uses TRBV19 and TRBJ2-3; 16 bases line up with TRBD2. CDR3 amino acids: CASSIATGTSGGAPKYF. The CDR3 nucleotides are TGTGCCAGTAGCATAGCTACCGGGACTAGCGGGGGGGCCCCCAAGTATTTT.